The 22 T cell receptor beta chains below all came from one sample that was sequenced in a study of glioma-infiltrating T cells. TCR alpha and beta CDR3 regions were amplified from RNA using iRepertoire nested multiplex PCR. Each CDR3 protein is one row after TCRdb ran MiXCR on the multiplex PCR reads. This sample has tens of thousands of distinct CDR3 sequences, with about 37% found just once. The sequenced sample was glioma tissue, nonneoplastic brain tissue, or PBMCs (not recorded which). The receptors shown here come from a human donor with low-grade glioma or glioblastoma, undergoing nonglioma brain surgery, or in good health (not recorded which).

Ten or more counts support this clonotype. The CDR3 coding sequence is TGTGCCAGCAGATCAGGGGGCGGCAATGAGCAGTTCTTC. It is translated as CASRSGGGNEQFF. V gene TRBV6-1 combines with J gene TRBJ2-1; TRBD1 matches at 8 bases. Germline V gene data show CDR1 as MNHNS and CDR2 as SASEGT. CDR3 length: 13 amino acids. The J segment lost 6 bases and the V segment lost 6 bases, leaving 4 bases of the junction unmatched.

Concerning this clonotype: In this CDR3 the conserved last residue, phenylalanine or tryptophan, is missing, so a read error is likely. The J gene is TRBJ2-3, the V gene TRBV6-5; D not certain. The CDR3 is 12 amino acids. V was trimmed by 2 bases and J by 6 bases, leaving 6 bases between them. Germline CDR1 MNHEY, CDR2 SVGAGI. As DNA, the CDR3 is TGTGCCAGCAGTTACCACACCGATACGCAGTATTCT. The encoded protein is CASSYHTDTQYS.

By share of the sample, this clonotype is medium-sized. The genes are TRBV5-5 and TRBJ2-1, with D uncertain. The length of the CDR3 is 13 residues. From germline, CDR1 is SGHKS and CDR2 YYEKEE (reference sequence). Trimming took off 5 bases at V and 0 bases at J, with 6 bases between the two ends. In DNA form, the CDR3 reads TGTGCCAGCAGTTTGAGCTCCTACAATGAGCAGTTCTTC. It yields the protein CASSLSSYNEQFF. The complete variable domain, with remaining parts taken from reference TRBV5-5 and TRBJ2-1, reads DAGVTQSPTHLIKTRGQQVTLRCSPISGHKSVSWYQQVLGQGPQFIFQYYEKEERGRGNFPDRFSARQFPNYSSELNVNALLLGDSALYLCASSLSSYNEQFFGPGTRLTVL.

The CDR3, as DNA: TGTGCCAGCAGAATTACAGGGGGCAGGACCGGGGAGAACACTGAAGCTTTCTTT. This gives the protein CASRITGGRTGENTEAFF. The rearrangement joins TRBV6-5 to TRBJ1-1; TRBD1 matches 9 bases. Trimming at V came to 6 bases and at J to 1 base, leaving 15 bases not matched to a gene. CDR1 MNHEY and CDR2 SVGAGI come from the germline V gene. The CDR3 is 18 residues long.

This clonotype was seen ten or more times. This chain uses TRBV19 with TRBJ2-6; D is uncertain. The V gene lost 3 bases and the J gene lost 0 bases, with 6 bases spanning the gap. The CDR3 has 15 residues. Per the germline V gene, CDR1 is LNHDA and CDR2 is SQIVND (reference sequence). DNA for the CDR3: TGTGCCAGTAGTATTACGAACTCTGGGGCCAACGTCCTGACTTTC. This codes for CASSITNSGANVLTF. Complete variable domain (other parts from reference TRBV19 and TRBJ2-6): DGGITQSPKYLFRKEGQNVTLSCEQNLNHDAMYWYRQDPGQGLRLIYYSQIVNDFQKGDIAEGYSVSREKKESFPLTVTSAQKNPTAFYLCASSITNSGANVLTFGAGSRLTVL.

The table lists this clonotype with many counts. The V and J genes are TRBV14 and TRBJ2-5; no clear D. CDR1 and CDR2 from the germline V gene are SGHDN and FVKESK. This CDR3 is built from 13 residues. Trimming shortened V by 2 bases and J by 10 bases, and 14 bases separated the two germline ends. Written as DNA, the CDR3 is TGTGCCAGCAGCCAATCCCCCCGAGCGAGCCAGTACTTC. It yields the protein CASSQSPRASQYF.

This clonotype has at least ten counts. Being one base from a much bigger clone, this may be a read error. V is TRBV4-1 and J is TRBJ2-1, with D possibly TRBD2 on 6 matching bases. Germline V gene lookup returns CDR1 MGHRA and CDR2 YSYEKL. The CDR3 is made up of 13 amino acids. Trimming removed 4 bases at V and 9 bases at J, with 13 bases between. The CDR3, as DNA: TGCGCCAGCAGCCGGGACTGGGACGGTGAGCAGTTCTTC. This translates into CASSRDWDGEQFF.

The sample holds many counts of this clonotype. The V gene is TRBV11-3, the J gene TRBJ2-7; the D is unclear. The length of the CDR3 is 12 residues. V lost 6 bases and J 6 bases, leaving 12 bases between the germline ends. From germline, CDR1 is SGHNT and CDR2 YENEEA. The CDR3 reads CASSVGMGEQYF. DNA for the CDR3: TGTGCCAGCAGTGTAGGAATGGGCGAGCAGTACTTC.

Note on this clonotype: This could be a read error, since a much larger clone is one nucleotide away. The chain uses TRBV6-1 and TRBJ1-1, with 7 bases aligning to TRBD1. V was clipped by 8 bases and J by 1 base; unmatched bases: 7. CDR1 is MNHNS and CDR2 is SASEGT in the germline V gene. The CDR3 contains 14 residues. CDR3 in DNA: TGTGCCAGCTGTTTAAGGGACAGGAACACTGAAGCTTTCTTT. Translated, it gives CASCLRDRNTEAFF.

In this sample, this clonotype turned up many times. The DNA of the CDR3 is TGTGCCAGCAGCTTAGTTGGGGGGAACTCTGGGGCCAACGTCCTGACTTTC. Translated, it gives CASSLVGGNSGANVLTF. J is TRBJ2-6 and V is TRBV7-2; tentative D call: TRBD2 (6 bases). Germline CDR1 SGHTA, CDR2 FQGNSA. The CDR3 has 17 residues. V was pared by 1 base and J by 0 bases, with 10 bases between.

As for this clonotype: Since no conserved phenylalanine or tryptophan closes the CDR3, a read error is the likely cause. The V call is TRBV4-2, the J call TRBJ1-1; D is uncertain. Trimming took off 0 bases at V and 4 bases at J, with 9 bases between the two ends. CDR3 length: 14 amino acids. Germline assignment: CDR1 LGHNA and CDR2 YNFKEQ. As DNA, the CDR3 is TGTGCCAGCAGCCAAGATGGGAAGGGCACTGAAGCTTTCTCT. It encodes CASSQDGKGTEAFS.

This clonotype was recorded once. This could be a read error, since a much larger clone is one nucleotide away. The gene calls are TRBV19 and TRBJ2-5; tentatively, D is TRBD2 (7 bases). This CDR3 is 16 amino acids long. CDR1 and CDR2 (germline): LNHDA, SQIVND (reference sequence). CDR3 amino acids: CASSSRGGGGQETKYF. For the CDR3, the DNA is TGTGCCAGTAGTAGTAGAGGAGGGGGGGGCCAAGAGACCAAGTACTTC.

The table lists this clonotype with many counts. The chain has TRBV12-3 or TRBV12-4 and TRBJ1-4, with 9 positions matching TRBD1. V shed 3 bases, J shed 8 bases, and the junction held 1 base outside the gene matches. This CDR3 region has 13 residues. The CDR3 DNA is TGTGCCAGCAGTTTGACAGGGGGGGAAAAACTGTTTTTT. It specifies CASSLTGGEKLFF.

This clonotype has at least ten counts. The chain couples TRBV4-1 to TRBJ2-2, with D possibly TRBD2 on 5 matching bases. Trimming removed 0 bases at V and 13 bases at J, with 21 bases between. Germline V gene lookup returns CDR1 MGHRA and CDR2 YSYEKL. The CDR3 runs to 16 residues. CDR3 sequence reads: CASSQDDSSMRYRLFF. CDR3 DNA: TGCGCCAGCAGCCAAGACGATTCTAGCATGCGATACCGGCTGTTTTTT.

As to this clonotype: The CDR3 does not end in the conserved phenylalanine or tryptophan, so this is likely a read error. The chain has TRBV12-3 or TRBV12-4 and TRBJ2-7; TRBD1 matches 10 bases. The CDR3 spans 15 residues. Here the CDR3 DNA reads TGTGACAGCAGCCACCGGGACAGGGGTACGGGTGAGCAGTACCTC. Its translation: CDSSHRDRGTGEQYL.

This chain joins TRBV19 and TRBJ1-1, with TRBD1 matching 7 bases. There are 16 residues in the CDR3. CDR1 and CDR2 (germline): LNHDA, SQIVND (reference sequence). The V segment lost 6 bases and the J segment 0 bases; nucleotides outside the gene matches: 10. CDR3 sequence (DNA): TGTGCCAGTAGCCCCATCTGGACAGGCATGAACACTGAAGCTTTCTTT. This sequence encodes CASSPIWTGMNTEAFF.

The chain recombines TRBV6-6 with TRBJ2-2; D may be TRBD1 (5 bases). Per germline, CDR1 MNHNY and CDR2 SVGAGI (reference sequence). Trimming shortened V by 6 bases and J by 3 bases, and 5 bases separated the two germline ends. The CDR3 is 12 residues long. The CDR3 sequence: CASRGDTGELFF. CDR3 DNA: TGTGCCAGCAGAGGGGACACCGGGGAGCTGTTTTTT.

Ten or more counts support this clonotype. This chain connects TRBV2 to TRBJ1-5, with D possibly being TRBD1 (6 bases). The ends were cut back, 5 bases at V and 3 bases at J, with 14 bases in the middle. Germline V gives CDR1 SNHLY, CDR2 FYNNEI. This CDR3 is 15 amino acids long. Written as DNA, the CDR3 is TGTGCCAGCAGTCCCGGGACACTCAACAATCAGCCCCAGCATTTT. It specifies CASSPGTLNNQPQHF. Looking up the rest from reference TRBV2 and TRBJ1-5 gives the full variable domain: EPEVTQTPSHQVTQMGQEVILRCVPISNHLYFYWYRQILGQKVEFLVSFYNNEISEKSEIFDDQFSVERPDGSNFTLKIRSTKLEDSAMYFCASSPGTLNNQPQHFGDGTRLSIL.

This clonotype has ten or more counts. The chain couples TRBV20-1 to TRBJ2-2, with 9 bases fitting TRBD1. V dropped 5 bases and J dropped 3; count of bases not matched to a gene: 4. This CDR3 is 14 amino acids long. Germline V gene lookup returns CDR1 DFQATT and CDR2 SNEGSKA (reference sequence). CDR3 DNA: TGCAGTGCTCCCGGGACAGGGTACACCGGGGAGCTGTTTTTT. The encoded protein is CSAPGTGYTGELFF.

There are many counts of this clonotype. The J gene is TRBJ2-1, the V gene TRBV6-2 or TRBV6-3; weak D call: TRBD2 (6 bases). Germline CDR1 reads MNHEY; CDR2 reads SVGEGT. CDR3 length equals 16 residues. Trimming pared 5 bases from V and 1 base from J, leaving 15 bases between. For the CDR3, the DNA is TGTGCCAGCAGTGGGCCCCAGCGGGTATCCTACAATGAGCAGTTCTTC. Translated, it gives CASSGPQRVSYNEQFF.

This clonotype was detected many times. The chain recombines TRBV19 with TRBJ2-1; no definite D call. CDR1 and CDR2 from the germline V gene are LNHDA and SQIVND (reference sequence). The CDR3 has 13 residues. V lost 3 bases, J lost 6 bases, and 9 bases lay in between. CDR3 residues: CASSIILSNEQFF. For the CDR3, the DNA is TGTGCCAGTAGTATCATATTGAGCAATGAGCAGTTCTTC.

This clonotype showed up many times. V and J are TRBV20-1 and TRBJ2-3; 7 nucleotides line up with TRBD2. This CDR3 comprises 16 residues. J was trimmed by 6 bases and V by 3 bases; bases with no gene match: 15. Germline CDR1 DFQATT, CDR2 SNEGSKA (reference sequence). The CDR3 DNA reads TGCAGTGCTAGGAGCTTCGAGGGAGGGCCTGAGGATACGCAGTATTTT. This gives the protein CSARSFEGGPEDTQYF.